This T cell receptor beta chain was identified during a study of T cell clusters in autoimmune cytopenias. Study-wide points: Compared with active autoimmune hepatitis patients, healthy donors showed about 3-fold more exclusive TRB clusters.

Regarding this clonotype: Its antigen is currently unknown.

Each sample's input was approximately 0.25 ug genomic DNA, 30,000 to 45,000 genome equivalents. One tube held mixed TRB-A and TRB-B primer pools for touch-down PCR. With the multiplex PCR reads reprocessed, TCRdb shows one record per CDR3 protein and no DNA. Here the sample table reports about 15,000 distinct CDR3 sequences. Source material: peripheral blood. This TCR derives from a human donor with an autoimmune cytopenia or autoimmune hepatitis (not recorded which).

The CDR3 loop is CASSRRDIVYEQYF. V is TRBV27 and J is TRBJ2-7; no DNA is available, so the TRBD1 call from TCRdb remains unchecked. This CDR3 has 14 residues. Germline V CDR1 and CDR2: MNHEY, SMNVEV (reference sequence).